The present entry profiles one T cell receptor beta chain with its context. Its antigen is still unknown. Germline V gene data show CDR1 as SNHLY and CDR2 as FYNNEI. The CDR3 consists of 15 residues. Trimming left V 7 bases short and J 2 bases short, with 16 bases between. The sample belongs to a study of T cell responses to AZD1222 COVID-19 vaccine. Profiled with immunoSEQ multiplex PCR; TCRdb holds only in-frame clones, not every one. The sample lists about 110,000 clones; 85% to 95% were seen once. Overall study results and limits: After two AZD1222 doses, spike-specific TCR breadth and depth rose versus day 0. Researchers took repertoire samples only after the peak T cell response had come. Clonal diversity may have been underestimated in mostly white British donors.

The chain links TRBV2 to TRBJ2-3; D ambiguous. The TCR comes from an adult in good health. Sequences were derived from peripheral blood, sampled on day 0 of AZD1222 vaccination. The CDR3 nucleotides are TGTGCCAGCACCCGGCACCTAGTCACCACAGATACGCAGTATTTT. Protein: CASTRHLVTTDTQYF.